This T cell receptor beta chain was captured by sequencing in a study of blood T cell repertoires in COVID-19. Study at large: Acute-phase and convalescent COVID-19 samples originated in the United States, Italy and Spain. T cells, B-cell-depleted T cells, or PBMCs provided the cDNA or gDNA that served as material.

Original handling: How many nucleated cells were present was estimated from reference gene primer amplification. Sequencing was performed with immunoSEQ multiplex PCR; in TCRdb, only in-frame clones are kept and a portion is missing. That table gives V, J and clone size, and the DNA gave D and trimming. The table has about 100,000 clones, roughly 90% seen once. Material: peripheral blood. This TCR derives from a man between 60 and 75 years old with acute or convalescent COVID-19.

CDR3 in amino acids: CASSAGGGEKLFF. The CDR3 DNA is TGTGCCAGCAGCGCGGGGGGAGGTGAAAAACTGTTTTTT. This rearrangement joins TRBV9 to TRBJ1-4, with a possible D match to TRBD1 (5 bases). V lost 3 bases, J lost 7 bases, and 10 bases lay in between. Germline V gene lookup returns CDR1 SGDLS and CDR2 YYNGEE. The CDR3 spans 13 residues.